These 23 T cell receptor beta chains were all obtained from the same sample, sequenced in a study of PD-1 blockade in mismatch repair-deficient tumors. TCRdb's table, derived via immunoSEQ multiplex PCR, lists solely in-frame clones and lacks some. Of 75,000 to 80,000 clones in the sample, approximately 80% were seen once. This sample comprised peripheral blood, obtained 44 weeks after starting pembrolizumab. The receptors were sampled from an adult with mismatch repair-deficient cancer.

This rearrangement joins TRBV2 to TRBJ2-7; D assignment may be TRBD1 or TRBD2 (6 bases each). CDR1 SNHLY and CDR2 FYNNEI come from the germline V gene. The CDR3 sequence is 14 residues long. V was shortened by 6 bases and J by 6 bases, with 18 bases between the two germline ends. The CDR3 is CASRVEGEAGEQYF. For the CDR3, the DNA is TGTGCCAGCAGGGTAGAGGGGGAGGCAGGCGAGCAGTACTTC.

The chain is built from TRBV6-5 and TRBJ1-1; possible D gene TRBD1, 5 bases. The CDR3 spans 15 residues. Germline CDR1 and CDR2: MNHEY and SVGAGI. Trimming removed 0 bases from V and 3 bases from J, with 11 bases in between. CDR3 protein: CASSYSNQGDTEAFF. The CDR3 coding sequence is TGTGCCAGCAGTTACTCGAATCAGGGTGACACTGAAGCTTTCTTT.

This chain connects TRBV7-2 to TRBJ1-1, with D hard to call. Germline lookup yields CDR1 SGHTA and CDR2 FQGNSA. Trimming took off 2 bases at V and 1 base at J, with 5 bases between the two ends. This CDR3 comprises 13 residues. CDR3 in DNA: TGTGCCAGCAGCTTAACGGGGAACACTGAAGCTTTCTTT. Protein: CASSLTGNTEAFF.

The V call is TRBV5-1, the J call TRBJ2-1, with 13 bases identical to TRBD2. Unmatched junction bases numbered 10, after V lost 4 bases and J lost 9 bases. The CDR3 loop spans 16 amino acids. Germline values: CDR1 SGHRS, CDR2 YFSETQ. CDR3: CASSATSGRAIGEQFF. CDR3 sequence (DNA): TGCGCCAGCAGCGCCACTAGCGGGAGGGCCATCGGTGAGCAGTTCTTC.

The CDR3 DNA follows: TGTGCCAGCAGTTTCACAGCTGCGAGCTCCTATAATTCACCCCTCCACTTT. Encoded protein: CASSFTAASSYNSPLHF. The chain uses TRBV27 and TRBJ1-6, with D hard to call. The CDR3 covers 17 residues. Germline V gene sequence: CDR1 MNHEY, CDR2 SMNVEV (reference sequence). The V and J ends lost 3 bases and 0 bases respectively, with 12 bases between them.

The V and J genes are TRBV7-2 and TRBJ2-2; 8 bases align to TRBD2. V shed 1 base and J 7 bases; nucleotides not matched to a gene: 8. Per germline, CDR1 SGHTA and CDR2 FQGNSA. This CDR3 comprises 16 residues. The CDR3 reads CASSLVTSAVGGELFF. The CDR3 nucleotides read TGTGCCAGCAGCTTAGTGACTAGCGCAGTTGGCGGGGAGCTGTTTTTT.

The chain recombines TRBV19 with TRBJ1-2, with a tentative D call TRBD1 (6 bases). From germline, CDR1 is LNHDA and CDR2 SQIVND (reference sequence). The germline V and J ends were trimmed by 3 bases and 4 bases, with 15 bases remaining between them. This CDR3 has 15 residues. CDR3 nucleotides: TGTGCCAGTAGTATTACCAGGGGCGCCGGCTATGGCTACACCTTC. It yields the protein CASSITRGAGYGYTF.

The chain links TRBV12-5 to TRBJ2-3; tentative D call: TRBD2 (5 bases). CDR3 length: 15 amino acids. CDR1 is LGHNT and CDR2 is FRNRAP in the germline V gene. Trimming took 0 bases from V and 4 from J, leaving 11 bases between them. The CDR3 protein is CASGLVLRGSDTQYF. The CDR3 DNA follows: TGTGCTAGTGGTTTGGTACTACGGGGTTCAGATACGCAGTATTTT.

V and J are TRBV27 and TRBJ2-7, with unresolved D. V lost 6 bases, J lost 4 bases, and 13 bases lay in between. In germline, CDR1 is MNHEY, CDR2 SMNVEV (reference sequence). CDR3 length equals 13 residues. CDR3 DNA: TGTGCCAGCAGAGCGACCCCCTTTTACGAGCAGTACTTC. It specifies CASRATPFYEQYF.

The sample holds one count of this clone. CDR3 sequence reads: CSVSLAGGWNEQFF. CDR3 in DNA: TGCAGCGTTTCACTAGCGGGGGGTTGGAATGAGCAGTTCTTC. The chain joins TRBV29-1 to TRBJ2-1, with 12 bases aligning to TRBD2. V trimming: 5 bases; J trimming: 7 bases; junction bases outside the gene matches: 6. This CDR3 is 14 amino acids long. Looked up from germline, CDR1 is SQVTM and CDR2 is ANQGSEA.

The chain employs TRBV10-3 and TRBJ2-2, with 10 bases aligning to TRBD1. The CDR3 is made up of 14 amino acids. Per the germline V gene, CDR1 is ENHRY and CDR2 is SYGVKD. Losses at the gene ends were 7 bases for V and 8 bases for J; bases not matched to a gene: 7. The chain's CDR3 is CAITGTGDAGELFF. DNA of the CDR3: TGTGCCATCACCGGGACAGGGGACGCGGGGGAGCTGTTTTTT.

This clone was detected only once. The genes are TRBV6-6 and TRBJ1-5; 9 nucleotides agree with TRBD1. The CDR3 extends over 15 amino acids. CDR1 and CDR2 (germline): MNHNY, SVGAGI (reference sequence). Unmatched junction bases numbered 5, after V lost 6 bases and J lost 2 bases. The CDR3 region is CASRPRDRGNQPQHF. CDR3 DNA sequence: TGTGCCAGCAGGCCTCGGGACAGGGGCAATCAGCCCCAGCATTTT.

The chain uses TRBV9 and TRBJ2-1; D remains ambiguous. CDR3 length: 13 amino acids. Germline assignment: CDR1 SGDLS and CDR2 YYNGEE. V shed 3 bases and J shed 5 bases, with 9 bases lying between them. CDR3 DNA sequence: TGTGCCAGCAGCGCCCTGCCCGACAATGAGCAGTTCTTC. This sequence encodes CASSALPDNEQFF.

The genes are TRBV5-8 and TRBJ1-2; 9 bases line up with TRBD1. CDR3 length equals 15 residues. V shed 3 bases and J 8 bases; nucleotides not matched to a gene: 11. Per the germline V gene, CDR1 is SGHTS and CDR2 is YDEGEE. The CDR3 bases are TGTGCCAGCAGCTCAGGGACAGGGAACAGCATCGGCTACACCTTC. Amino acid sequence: CASSSGTGNSIGYTF.

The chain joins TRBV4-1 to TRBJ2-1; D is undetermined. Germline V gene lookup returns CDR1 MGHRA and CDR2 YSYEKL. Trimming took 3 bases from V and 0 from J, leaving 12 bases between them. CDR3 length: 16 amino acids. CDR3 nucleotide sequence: TGCGCCAGCAGCCACGCCCTTATCCCCTCCTACAATGAGCAGTTCTTC. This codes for CASSHALIPSYNEQFF.

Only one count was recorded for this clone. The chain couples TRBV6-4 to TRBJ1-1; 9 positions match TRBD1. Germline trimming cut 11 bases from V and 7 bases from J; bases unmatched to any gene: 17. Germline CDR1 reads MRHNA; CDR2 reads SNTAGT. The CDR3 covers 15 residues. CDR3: CAGPQGAPAQSEAFF. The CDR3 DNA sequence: TGTGCCGGACCACAGGGGGCGCCCGCCCAGAGTGAAGCTTTCTTT.

The CDR3 here is CASSLTSWDTQYF. CDR3 sequence (DNA): TGTGCCAGCAGCTTAACTAGTTGGGATACGCAGTATTTT. V is TRBV11-2 and J is TRBJ2-3, with D perhaps matching TRBD2 (5 bases). The CDR3 sequence is 13 residues long. Germline CDR1 is SGHAT and CDR2 is FQNNGV. The V and J ends lost 2 bases and 6 bases respectively, with 9 bases between them.

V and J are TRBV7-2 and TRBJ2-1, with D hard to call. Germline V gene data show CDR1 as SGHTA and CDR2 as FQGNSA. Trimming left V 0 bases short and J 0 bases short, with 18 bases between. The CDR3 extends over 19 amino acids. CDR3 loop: CASSLALNSPSSSYNEQFF. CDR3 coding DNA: TGTGCCAGCAGCTTAGCGCTTAATAGCCCCAGTAGCTCCTACAATGAGCAGTTCTTC.

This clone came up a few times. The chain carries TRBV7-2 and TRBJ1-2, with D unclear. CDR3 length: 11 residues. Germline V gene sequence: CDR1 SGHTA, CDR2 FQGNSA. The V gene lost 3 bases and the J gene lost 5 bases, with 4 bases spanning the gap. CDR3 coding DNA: TGTGCCAGCAGCTTCGCGTATGGCTACACCTTC. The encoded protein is CASSFAYGYTF. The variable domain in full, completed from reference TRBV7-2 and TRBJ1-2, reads GAGVSQSPSNKVTEKGKDVELRCDPISGHTALYWYRQSLGQGLEFLIYFQGNSAPDKSGLPSDRFSAERTGGSVSTLTIQRTQQEDSAVYLCASSFAYGYTFGSGTRLTVV.

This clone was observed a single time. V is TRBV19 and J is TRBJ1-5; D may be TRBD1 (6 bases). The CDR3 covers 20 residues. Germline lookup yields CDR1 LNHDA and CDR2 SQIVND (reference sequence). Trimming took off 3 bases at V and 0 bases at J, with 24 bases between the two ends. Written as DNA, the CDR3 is TGTGCCAGTAGTATTAAAAGAAGGCAGGGGAGGTATTATAGCAATCAGCCCCAGCATTTT. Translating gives CASSIKRRQGRYYSNQPQHF.

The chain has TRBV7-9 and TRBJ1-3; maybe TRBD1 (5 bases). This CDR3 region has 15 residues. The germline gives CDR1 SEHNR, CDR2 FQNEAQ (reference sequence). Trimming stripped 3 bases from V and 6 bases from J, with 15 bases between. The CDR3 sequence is CASSFAGQRENTIYF. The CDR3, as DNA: TGTGCCAGCAGCTTCGCGGGGCAACGCGAAAACACCATATATTTT. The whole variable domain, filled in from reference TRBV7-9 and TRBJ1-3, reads DTGVSQNPRHKITKRGQNVTFRCDPISEHNRLYWYRQTLGQGPEFLTYFQNEAQLEKSRLLSDRFSAERPKGSFSTLEIQRTEQGDSAMYLCASSFAGQRENTIYFGEGSWLTVV.

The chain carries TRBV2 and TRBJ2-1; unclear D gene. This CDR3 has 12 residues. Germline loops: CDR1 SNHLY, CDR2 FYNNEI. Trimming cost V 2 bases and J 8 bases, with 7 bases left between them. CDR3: CASSERGYEQFF. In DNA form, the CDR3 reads TGTGCCAGCAGTGAACGTGGGTATGAGCAGTTCTTC.

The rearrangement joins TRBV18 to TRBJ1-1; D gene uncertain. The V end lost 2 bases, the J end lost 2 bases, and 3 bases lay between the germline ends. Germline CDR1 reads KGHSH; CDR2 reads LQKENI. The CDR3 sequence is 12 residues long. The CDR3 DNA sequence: TGTGCCAGCTCACCAGGAAACACTGAAGCTTTCTTT. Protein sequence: CASSPGNTEAFF. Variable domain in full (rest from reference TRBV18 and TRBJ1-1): NAGVMQNPRHLVRRRGQEARLRCSPMKGHSHVYWYRQLPEEGLKFMVYLQKENIIDESGMPKERFSAEFPKEGPSILRIQQVVRGDSAAYFCASSPGNTEAFFGQGTRLTVV.